The clone carrying this TCR beta chain showed up many times. Its antigen is not identified. V dropped 5 bases and J dropped 2 bases, with 11 bases sitting between them. The CDR3 covers 14 residues. Germline values: CDR1 SGHTA, CDR2 FQGNSA. Preparation of the unsorted libraries drew on 2 million PBMCs stored at -80 C. cDNA synthesis was performed by 5'RACE with 10-nucleotide random UMIs. Each CDR3 protein gets one entry after TCRdb re-called the 5' RACE reads with MiXCR. This table holds around 17,000 distinct CDR3 sequences, less than 25% found once. The data were obtained in a study of neurological immune-mediated disorders. Study-level points and caveats: HTLV-1-associated myelopathy had the most TCR clonal expansion, whereas multiple sclerosis had the least (lower than in healthy controls). None of the CDR3 amino acid sequences in expanded clones turned up in more than one subject, which points to private repertoires in all groups.

The chain combines TRBV7-2 with TRBJ2-3; no clear D. The TCR originated in a man aged 45-65 years in good health. Sequencing input: PBMCs. CDR3 nucleotides: TGTGCCAGCAGCGCCCGTGTGGTCACAGATACGCAGTATTTT. It translates to CASSARVVTDTQYF.